This T cell receptor beta chain was identified during a study of tumor-infiltrating lymphocytes in primary liver carcinoma. Germline-derived CDR1 and CDR2 are KGHSY and FQNENV. This CDR3 comprises 16 residues. Priming with a constant-region primer yielded TCR beta cDNA from roughly 500 ng total RNA. Investigators got TCR beta libraries out of three nested multiplex PCR rounds, done with slightly modified ARM-PCR. Investigators reported that the first two PCR rounds, at around 11 cycles each, used TRBV1-TRBV30 forward primers with a C-beta reverse primer. TCRdb passed the multiplex PCR reads through MiXCR, listing each CDR3 protein once. The sample lists approximately 110,000 distinct CDR3 sequences; roughly 80% were seen once. For this clonotype: A single base separates this from a much larger clone, so it may be a read error.

From roughly 21-30 mg of unsorted bulk tissue, DNA and RNA were co-extracted together. The clonotype comes from a man aged 35 to 55 with primary liver carcinoma and hepatitis B virus infection. Source material: liver tumor tissue from sampling region 3. Subset defined: tumor region T3, left-lateral pole. This chain connects TRBV16 to TRBJ1-1, with D possibly TRBD1 on 5 matching bases. CDR3 amino acids: CASSQNDGGVNTVAFF. The CDR3 DNA reads TGTGCCAGCAGCCAAAACGACGGAGGGGTGAACACTGTAGCTTTCTTT.